Presented here are 6 T cell receptor beta chains from one specimen sequenced in a study of vaccination and CD4 T cells after COVID-19. Sequencing of cultured CD4+ T cell DNA used the Oncomine TCR Beta short-read assay. TCRdb passed the PCR reads through MiXCR, listing each CDR3 protein once. The sample contains 25,000 to 30,000 distinct CDR3 sequences, around two fifths of which appear only once. These receptors' antigens are unknown. Indicated time point: late sampling 161 to 241 days after vaccination in a few convalescent patients. Treatment specified: roughly ten-day PBMC culture with coronavirus spike peptide pools or control peptides (ViraFEST assay). Here the sequenced sample was CD4+ T cells from blood, cultured in vitro, taken about 7 months after SARS-CoV-2 vaccination. The receptor source for this set is a human donor who had recovered from COVID-19.

V gene TRBV20-1 combines with J gene TRBJ2-3; 10 bases agree with TRBD2. CDR3 size: 15 residues. Germline V gene lookup returns CDR1 DFQATT and CDR2 SNEGSKA (reference sequence). J lost 5 bases, V lost 5 bases, and 10 bases had no gene match. CDR3 in amino acids: CSAHASGSQGDTQYF. The CDR3 coding sequence is TGCAGTGCTCACGCTAGCGGGAGTCAGGGAGATACGCAGTATTTT.

This clonotype was seen a handful of times. The genes are TRBV28 and TRBJ1-5; possible D gene TRBD1, 6 bases. V gave up 5 bases and J gave up 7 bases, with 12 bases separating them. The CDR3 is 13 amino acids. Germline CDR1 reads MDHEN; CDR2 reads SYDVKM. CDR3 coding DNA: TGTGCCAGCAGTGTAACAGGGCCGCAGCCCCAGCATTTT. Translated: CASSVTGPQPQHF.

This rearrangement joins TRBV11-3 to TRBJ2-5; TRBD1 or TRBD2 may be the D gene (5 bases each). CDR3 length: 16 amino acids. CDR1 is SGHNT and CDR2 is YENEEA in the germline V gene. Between the trimmed V and J ends, which lost 0 bases and 3 bases, there was a span of 14 bases. The CDR3 DNA reads as TGTGCCAGCAGCTTAGATCTGGGACCACCCAAAGAGACCCAGTACTTC. It specifies CASSLDLGPPKETQYF.

This chain uses TRBV7-9 with TRBJ1-3; no firm D call. The V and J ends lost 3 bases and 0 bases respectively, with 6 bases between them. The CDR3 covers 14 residues. Per the germline V gene, CDR1 is SEHNR and CDR2 is FQNEAQ (reference sequence). CDR3 loop: CASSLTDSGNTIYF. In nucleotides, the CDR3 is TGTGCCAGCAGCTTGACGGACTCTGGAAACACCATATATTTT.

The chain combines TRBV7-9 with TRBJ2-7; TRBD2 matches at 7 bases. The trim removed 6 bases at V and 5 bases at J, leaving 4 bases unmatched. The CDR3 consists of 12 residues. Germline V gene data show CDR1 as SEHNR and CDR2 as FQNEAQ (reference sequence). CDR3 protein: CASRREYDEQYF. In DNA form, the CDR3 reads TGTGCCAGCAGGCGGGAGTATGACGAGCAGTACTTC.

V is TRBV20-1 and J is TRBJ2-4; D is unclear. The CDR3 is 15 amino acids. Germline CDR1 and CDR2: DFQATT and SNEGSKA (reference sequence). Trimming stripped 3 bases from V and 6 bases from J, with 18 bases between. CDR3 nucleotide sequence: TGCAGTGCTAGTAAAGGGAATCGCGAAGGAAACATTCAGTACTTC. It is translated as CSASKGNREGNIQYF.